What follows are 24 T cell receptor beta chains derived from one specimen sequenced in a study of T cell responses to AZD1222 COVID-19 vaccine. The data were produced by immunoSEQ multiplex PCR, yet TCRdb's version contains in-frame clones alone and is incomplete. The sample consists of tens of thousands of clones, roughly nine tenths of them appearing once. Here the sequenced sample was peripheral blood, taken on day 0 of AZD1222 vaccination. The receptors here all came from an adult in good health.

The rearrangement uses TRBV4-2 and TRBJ2-2; TRBD2 matches at 11 bases. The CDR3 has 18 amino acids. V dropped 1 base and J dropped 5; count of bases not matched to a gene: 9. The germline V gene encodes CDR1 LGHNA and CDR2 YNFKEQ. This chain's CDR3 is CASSQVWIAGGQTGELFF. The DNA of the CDR3 is TGTGCCAGCAGCCAAGTTTGGATAGCGGGGGGGCAAACCGGGGAGCTGTTTTTT.

On this clone: Different DNA sequences within this sample yield the same CDR3. The V gene is TRBV7-2, the J gene TRBJ1-1; D possibly corresponds to TRBD1 (6 bases). Trimming took off 3 bases at V and 2 bases at J, with 10 bases between the two ends. Germline CDR1 SGHTA, CDR2 FQGNSA. This CDR3 is 14 amino acids long. CDR3 bases: TGTGCCAGCAGCTTCACAGGGTTAAACACTGAAGCTTTCTTT. Translating it yields CASSFTGLNTEAFF. Full variable domain (remainder filled in from reference TRBV7-2 and TRBJ1-1): GAGVSQSPSNKVTEKGKDVELRCDPISGHTALYWYRQSLGQGLEFLIYFQGNSAPDKSGLPSDRFSAERTGGSVSTLTIQRTQQEDSAVYLCASSFTGLNTEAFFGQGTRLTVV.

V usage is TRBV6-5 and J usage is TRBJ2-5; 11 nucleotides agree with TRBD2. After removal of 8 bases from V and 0 bases from J, the junction contained 5 bases not matched to a gene. The CDR3 has 15 amino acids. CDR1 is MNHEY and CDR2 is SVGAGI in the germline V gene. The CDR3 DNA reads TGTGCCAGCGCGGGGACTAGCGGCCACCAAGAGACCCAGTACTTC. Its protein is CASAGTSGHQETQYF.

The CDR3 here is CASSSQGGTEAFF. The CDR3 DNA reads TGTGCCAGCAGCTCCCAGGGAGGAACTGAAGCTTTCTTT. The genes are TRBV7-2 and TRBJ1-1; maybe TRBD1 (5 bases). Germline lookup yields CDR1 SGHTA and CDR2 FQGNSA. The CDR3 contains 13 residues. Trimming took off 4 bases at V and 5 bases at J, with 11 bases between the two ends. The full variable domain, rest sourced from reference TRBV7-2 and TRBJ1-1, is GAGVSQSPSNKVTEKGKDVELRCDPISGHTALYWYRQSLGQGLEFLIYFQGNSAPDKSGLPSDRFSAERTGGSVSTLTIQRTQQEDSAVYLCASSSQGGTEAFFGQGTRLTVV.

The V gene is TRBV5-6, the J gene TRBJ1-2; D unresolved. The germline CDR1 and CDR2 sequences are SGHDT and YYEEEE. Trimming left V 0 bases short and J 1 base short, with 7 bases between. This CDR3 spans 14 amino acids. The CDR3 region has the DNA TGTGCCAGCAGCTTGGAGGGTATTAACTATGGCTACACCTTC. Translated: CASSLEGINYGYTF. Based on the CDR3 plus reference TRBV5-6 and TRBJ1-2, the full variable domain is DAGVTQSPTHLIKTRGQQVTLRCSPKSGHDTVSWYQQALGQGPQFIFQYYEEEERQRGNFPDRFSGHQFPNYSSELNVNALLLGDSALYLCASSLEGINYGYTFGSGTRLTVV.

The rearrangement links TRBV7-8 to TRBJ2-7, with 9 nucleotides matching TRBD2. J lost 2 bases, V lost 6 bases, and 14 bases had no gene match. The CDR3 is 17 residues long. Germline CDR1 and CDR2: SGHVS and FQNEAQ. In DNA, the CDR3 is TGTGCCAGCAGTTTCGGAGATCTAGCGGGGATCACCTACGAGCAGTACTTC. Translating gives CASSFGDLAGITYEQYF. Full variable domain (rest looked up from reference TRBV7-8 and TRBJ2-7): GAGVSQSPRYKVAKRGQDVALRCDPISGHVSLFWYQQALGQGPEFLTYFQNEAQLDKSGLPSDRFFAERPEGSVSTLKIQRTQQEDSAVYLCASSFGDLAGITYEQYFGPGTRLTVT.

This clone appeared a few times. The J gene is TRBJ1-5, the V gene TRBV3-1 (or the pseudogene TRBV3-2); the D is unclear. CDR3 length: 15 amino acids. Trimming removed 0 bases at V and 4 bases at J, with 10 bases between. Germline V gene sequence: CDR1 LGHDT, CDR2 YNNKEL (reference sequence). The CDR3 sequence is CASSQDGAGNQPQHF. CDR3 coding DNA: TGTGCCAGCAGCCAAGATGGCGCGGGAAATCAGCCCCAGCATTTT.

V gene TRBV19 combines with J gene TRBJ1-2, with D perhaps TRBD1 (6 bases). Per germline, CDR1 LNHDA and CDR2 SQIVND (reference sequence). Trimming left V 6 bases short and J 4 bases short, with 12 bases between. There are 13 residues in the CDR3. As DNA, the CDR3 is TGTGCCAGTAGATCAGGGGTATCCTATGGCTACACCTTC. Amino acids: CASRSGVSYGYTF.

The gene calls are TRBV6-5 and TRBJ2-7, with D maybe TRBD2 (6 bases). Germline V gives CDR1 MNHEY, CDR2 SVGAGI. Trimming removed 6 bases at V and 3 bases at J, with 15 bases between. This CDR3 region has 14 residues. The CDR3 DNA sequence: TGTGCCAGCAGAGCCCCGGGGGTTGACTACGAGCAGTACTTC. Protein: CASRAPGVDYEQYF.

The rearrangement uses TRBV7-2 and TRBJ2-7; the match to TRBD2 covers 7 bases. CDR1 SGHTA and CDR2 FQGNSA come from the germline V gene. The junction had 9 bases not matched to a gene; V was cut back by 2 bases and J by 5 bases. CDR3 size: 15 residues. The CDR3 sequence: CASSLSPAGRDEQYF. In DNA, the CDR3 is TGTGCCAGCAGCTTAAGTCCAGCGGGACGAGACGAGCAGTACTTC.

The chain combines TRBV30 with TRBJ2-5, with D perhaps TRBD1 (5 bases). CDR1 is GTSNPN, CDR2 SVGIG, per germline (reference sequence). The CDR3 has 13 residues. V was shortened by 3 bases and J by 4 bases, with 12 bases between the two germline ends. Here the CDR3 DNA reads TGTGCCTGGAGGGTGCAGGGCGGAGAGACCCAGTACTTC. Protein sequence: CAWRVQGGETQYF.

Regarding this clone: A junction end diverges from the germline sequence, so it may reflect a read error. The chain is built from TRBV6-1 and TRBJ1-6; no definite D call. Germline V gene data show CDR1 as MNHNS and CDR2 as SASEGT. The CDR3 sequence is 18 residues long. This CDR3 reads CASSEAPVSAVGNSALHF. The CDR3 region has the DNA TGTGCCAGCAGTGAAGCCCCCGTATCGGCAGTCGGGAATTCAGCCCTCCACTTT.

In its sample, this clone was seen a few times. The chain links TRBV12-5 to TRBJ2-7; D is unclear. The ends were cut back, 3 bases at V and 2 bases at J, with 8 bases in the middle. The CDR3 covers 13 residues. Germline-derived CDR1 and CDR2 are LGHNT and FRNRAP. Here the CDR3 reads CASGFGGTYEQYF. The DNA of the CDR3 is TGTGCTAGTGGTTTTGGCGGTACCTACGAGCAGTACTTC.

A note on this clone: The junction departs from the called germline gene at one end, perhaps through a read error. The V and J genes are TRBV6-1 and TRBJ1-2, with TRBD1 matching over 7 bases. In germline, CDR1 is MNHNS, CDR2 SASEGT. This CDR3 has 15 amino acids. This CDR3 is CASREADRVLPGYTF. CDR3 nucleotides: TGTGCCAGCAGGGAAGCTGACAGGGTTCTTCCTGGCTACACCTTC.

The chain links TRBV3-1 (or the pseudogene TRBV3-2) to TRBJ1-3; D uncertain. V lost 4 bases, J lost 2 bases, and 9 bases lay in between. Germline lookup yields CDR1 LGHDT and CDR2 YNNKEL (reference sequence). This CDR3 is 14 amino acids long. The CDR3 loop is CASSLSETGNTIYF. The CDR3 nucleotides read TGTGCCAGCAGCCTATCAGAAACTGGAAACACCATATATTTT.

The chain carries TRBV2 and TRBJ2-5; weak D call: TRBD1 (6 bases). The CDR3 totals 14 residues. Trimming removed 4 bases from V and 1 base from J, with 10 bases in between. Per the germline V gene, CDR1 is SNHLY and CDR2 is FYNNEI. The CDR3 protein is CASSVMTGQETQYF. In DNA form, the CDR3 reads TGTGCCAGCAGTGTTATGACAGGCCAAGAGACCCAGTACTTC. The variable domain in full, with the rest retrieved from reference TRBV2 and TRBJ2-5, is EPEVTQTPSHQVTQMGQEVILRCVPISNHLYFYWYRQILGQKVEFLVSFYNNEISEKSEIFDDQFSVERPDGSNFTLKIRSTKLEDSAMYFCASSVMTGQETQYFGPGTRLLVL.

This chain joins TRBV30 and TRBJ1-1; possible D gene TRBD1, 6 bases. V lost 6 bases, J lost 5 bases, and 19 bases lay in between. Germline V gene data show CDR1 as GTSNPN and CDR2 as SVGIG (reference sequence). CDR3 size: 14 residues. The CDR3: CACPPRTGRTEAFF. CDR3 in DNA: TGTGCCTGTCCGCCCAGAACAGGGAGAACTGAAGCTTTCTTT.

The chain recombines TRBV6-5 with TRBJ1-1, with no clear D. V lost 6 bases to trimming and J lost 1 base, with 12 bases between them. The CDR3 covers 14 residues. Germline lookup yields CDR1 MNHEY and CDR2 SVGAGI. The CDR3 sequence: CASRLRGANTEAFF. For the CDR3, the DNA is TGTGCCAGCAGACTGCGGGGTGCGAACACTGAAGCTTTCTTT.

The CDR3 DNA sequence: TGTGCCAGCAGCGAGAGCGTCGGGTTAACCGGGGAGCTGTTTTTT. It yields the protein CASSESVGLTGELFF. The chain joins TRBV9 to TRBJ2-2; D is unresolved. Germline V gene sequence: CDR1 SGDLS, CDR2 YYNGEE. Deletions cut 3 bases from V and 5 bases from J, with 14 bases between. The length of the CDR3 is 15 residues.

This CDR3 reads CASSIGGNKNIQYF. CDR3 nucleotide sequence: TGTGCCAGTAGTATAGGGGGGAACAAAAACATTCAGTACTTC. The V call is TRBV19, the J call TRBJ2-4; the D gene could be TRBD1 or TRBD2 (5 bases each). This CDR3 has 14 residues. Germline V CDR1 and CDR2: LNHDA, SQIVND (reference sequence). Trimming took off 1 base at V and 3 bases at J, with 7 bases between the two ends.

The V call is TRBV3-1 (or the pseudogene TRBV3-2), the J call TRBJ2-7; 10 bases fit TRBD1. The trim removed 1 base at V and 6 bases at J, leaving 3 bases unmatched. In germline, CDR1 is LGHDT, CDR2 YNNKEL (reference sequence). The CDR3 covers 14 residues. DNA of the CDR3: TGTGCCAGCAGCCAAGGAGGGACAGGGGCCGAGCAGTACTTC. Translating it yields CASSQGGTGAEQYF.

The chain has TRBV11-2 and TRBJ2-7, with 7 nucleotides matching TRBD2. CDR3 length: 15 amino acids. The junction had 5 bases not matched to a gene; V was cut back by 1 base and J by 2 bases. Looked up from germline, CDR1 is SGHAT and CDR2 is FQNNGV. CDR3 residues: CASSLAVSGPYEQYF. The CDR3 DNA reads TGTGCCAGCAGCTTAGCCGTTAGCGGGCCCTACGAGCAGTACTTC.

CDR3 in amino acids: CSVREQTQETQYF. The CDR3, as DNA: TGCAGCGTTCGGGAACAGACCCAAGAGACCCAGTACTTC. The gene calls are TRBV29-1 and TRBJ2-5; maybe TRBD2 (5 bases). The V gene lost 5 bases and the J gene lost 1 base, with 11 bases spanning the gap. CDR1 and CDR2 from the germline V gene are SQVTM and ANQGSEA. The CDR3 loop spans 13 amino acids.

The V call is TRBV6-6, the J call TRBJ1-2; a possible D gene is TRBD1 (5 bases). Trimming removed 6 bases at V and 3 bases at J, with 17 bases between. This CDR3 is built from 15 residues. Germline-derived CDR1 and CDR2 are MNHNY and SVGAGI (reference sequence). CDR3 sequence: CASRLTQQDYYGYTF. CDR3 bases: TGTGCCAGCAGATTAACCCAACAGGACTACTATGGCTACACCTTC.